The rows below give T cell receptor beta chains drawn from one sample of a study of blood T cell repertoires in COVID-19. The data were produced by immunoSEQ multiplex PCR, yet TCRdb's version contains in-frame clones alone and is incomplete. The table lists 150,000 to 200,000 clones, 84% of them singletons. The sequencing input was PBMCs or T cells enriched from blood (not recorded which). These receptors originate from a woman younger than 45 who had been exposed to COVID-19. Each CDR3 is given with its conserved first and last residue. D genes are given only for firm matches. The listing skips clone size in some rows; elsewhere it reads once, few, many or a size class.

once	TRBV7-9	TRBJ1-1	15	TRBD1	CASSHGQGLNTEAFF	TGTGCCAGCAGCCACGGACAGGGGTTGAACACTGAAGCTTTCTTT
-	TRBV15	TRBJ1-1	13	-	CATSHDSRGEAFF	TGTGCCACCAGCCACGACAGTAGGGGTGAAGCTTTCTTT
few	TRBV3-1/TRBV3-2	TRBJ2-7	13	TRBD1	CASSRRTGYEQYF	TGTGCCAGCAGCCGACGGACAGGTTACGAGCAGTACTTC
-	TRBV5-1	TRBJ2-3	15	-	CASSSRGAGADTQYF	TGCGCCAGCAGCTCCCGGGGGGCCGGGGCAGATACGCAGTATTTT
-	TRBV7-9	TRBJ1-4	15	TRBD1	CASRLTGRMGEKLFF	TGTGCCAGCAGATTGACAGGGAGGATGGGTGAAAAACTGTTTTTT
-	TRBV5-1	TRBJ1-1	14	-	CASSLDGYDREAFF	TGCGCCAGCAGCTTGGATGGCTACGACAGGGAAGCTTTCTTT
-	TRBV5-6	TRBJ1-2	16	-	CASSLTQGPINYGYTF	TGTGCCAGCAGCTTGACTCAGGGGCCCATTAACTATGGCTACACCTTC
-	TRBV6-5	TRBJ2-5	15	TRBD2	CASNRASGNQETQYF	TGTGCCAGCAATCGGGCTAGCGGCAATCAAGAGACCCAGTACTTC
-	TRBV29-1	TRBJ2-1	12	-	CSAEGGEDEQFF	TGCAGCGCCGAGGGGGGGGAGGATGAGCAGTTCTTC
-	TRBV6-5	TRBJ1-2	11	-	CASGGTYGYTF	TGTGCCAGCGGGGGGACCTATGGCTACACCTTC
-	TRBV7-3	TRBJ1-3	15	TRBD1	CASSSGQGSGNTIYF	TGTGCCAGCAGCTCCGGACAGGGCTCTGGAAACACCATATATTTT
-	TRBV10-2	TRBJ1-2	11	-	CASSSSAGYTF	TGCGCCAGCTCCTCTAGTGCTGGCTACACCTTC
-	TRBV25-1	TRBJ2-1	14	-	CASSAYSSYNEQFF	TGTGCCAGCAGTGCCTATAGCTCCTACAATGAGCAGTTCTTC
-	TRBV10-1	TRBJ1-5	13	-	CASSRGQNQPQHF	TGCGCCAGCAGTAGGGGTCAGAATCAGCCCCAGCATTTT
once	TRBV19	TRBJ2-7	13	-	CASARQLALEQYF	TGTGCCAGCGCACGCCAACTAGCCCTCGAGCAGTACTTC
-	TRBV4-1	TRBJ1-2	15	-	CASSQVRPSNYGYTF	TGCGCCAGCAGCCAAGTTCGCCCGAGCAACTATGGCTACACCTTC
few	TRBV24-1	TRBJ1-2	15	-	CATSDVTDSGDGYTF	TGTGCCACCAGTGATGTTACGGACAGCGGGGATGGCTACACCTTC
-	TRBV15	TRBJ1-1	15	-	CATSRPTGLNTEAFF	TGTGCCACCAGCAGGCCGACAGGCTTGAACACTGAAGCTTTCTTT
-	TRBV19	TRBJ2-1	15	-	CASSILRGGLNEQFF	TGTGCCAGTAGTATCTTGAGGGGGGGCCTCAATGAGCAGTTCTTC
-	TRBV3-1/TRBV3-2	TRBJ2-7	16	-	CASSQDKAGRVHEQYF	TGTGCCAGCAGCCAAGATAAGGCAGGCAGGGTTCACGAGCAGTACTTC
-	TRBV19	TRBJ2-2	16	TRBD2	CASSAIAGTITGELFF	TGTGCCAGTAGTGCCATAGCGGGGACCATCACCGGGGAGCTGTTTTTT
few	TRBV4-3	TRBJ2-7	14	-	CASSQDRGGTGQYF	TGCGCCAGCAGCCAAGATCGGGGCGGGACGGGGCAGTACTTC
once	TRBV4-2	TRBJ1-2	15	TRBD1	CASSQDRQGISGYTF	TGTGCCAGCAGCCAAGACAGACAGGGGATTTCGGGCTACACCTTC
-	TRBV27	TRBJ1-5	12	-	CASSPTNQPQHF	TGTGCCAGCAGTCCCACTAATCAGCCCCAGCATTTT
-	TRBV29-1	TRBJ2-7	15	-	CSVEGIGGKSYEQYF	TGCAGCGTTGAAGGGATCGGGGGAAAGAGCTACGAGCAGTACTTC
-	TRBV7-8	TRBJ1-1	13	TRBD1	CASNSGTGPEAFF	TGTGCCAGCAACTCCGGGACAGGGCCCGAAGCTTTCTTT
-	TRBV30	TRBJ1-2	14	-	CAWSYLSDSYGYTF	TGTGCCTGGAGCTATCTTTCCGACTCCTATGGCTACACCTTC
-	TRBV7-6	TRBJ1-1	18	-	CASSFHSLETGMNTEAFF	TGTGCCAGCAGCTTTCATTCTTTGGAAACAGGGATGAACACTGAAGCTTTCTTT
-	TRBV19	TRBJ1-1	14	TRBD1	CASSGIDRDTEAFF	TGTGCCAGTAGTGGGATAGACAGGGACACTGAAGCTTTCTTT
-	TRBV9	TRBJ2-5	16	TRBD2	CASSSAGRGGLETQYF	TGTGCCAGCAGCTCGGCAGGGCGGGGGGGCCTGGAGACCCAGTACTTC
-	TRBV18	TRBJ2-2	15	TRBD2	CASSTGTSSTGELFF	TGTGCCAGCTCGACCGGGACTAGCTCCACCGGGGAGCTGTTTTTT
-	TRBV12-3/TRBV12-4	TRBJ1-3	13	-	CASSLARGNTIYF	TGTGCCAGCAGTTTAGCGCGGGGAAACACCATATATTTT
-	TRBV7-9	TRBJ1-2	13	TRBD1	CAIIDREAHGYTF	TGTGCCATTATAGACAGGGAGGCCCATGGCTACACCTTC
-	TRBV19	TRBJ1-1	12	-	CASYAPGTEAFF	TGTGCCAGCTATGCTCCGGGGACTGAAGCTTTCTTT
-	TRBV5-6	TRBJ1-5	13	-	CASSEGDNQPQHF	TGTGCCAGCAGCGAGGGGGACAATCAGCCCCAGCATTTT
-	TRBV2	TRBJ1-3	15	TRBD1	CASRDREASGNTIYF	TGTGCCAGCAGGGACAGGGAAGCTTCTGGAAACACCATATATTTT